Listed here are 24 T cell receptor beta chains from one sample, sequenced in a study of sequential checkpoint blockade in melanoma. Treatment denoted: randomized to nivolumab then ipilimumab (arm A) or the reverse (arm B). Some clones are missing from TCRdb's copy, which holds only in-frame ones; the method was immunoSEQ multiplex PCR. The sample records fewer than 3,500 clones, around a fifth being singletons. The sample in question was tumor tissue (inferred from file names), obtained from a patient given nivolumab and ipilimumab in sequence. The receptors here all came from a human patient with melanoma. Some clones in this sample may be carry-over from other donors' samples.

V and J are TRBV19 and TRBJ1-3; weak D call: TRBD1 (6 bases). The germline V gene has CDR1 LNHDA and CDR2 SQIVND (reference sequence). V was shortened by 6 bases and J by 0 bases, with 12 bases between the two germline ends. CDR3 length: 15 amino acids. The chain's CDR3 is CASRRGGYSGNTIYF. Written as DNA, the CDR3 is TGTGCCAGTAGGCGGGGGGGCTACTCTGGAAACACCATATATTTT.

This clone was recorded at least ten times. Here the CDR3 DNA reads TGTGCCAGCAGCTCAAGGAGCAGCGAAGCGACCTATGGCTACACCTTC. Translating gives CASSSRSSEATYGYTF. The chain uses TRBV11-3 and TRBJ1-2; D not certain. Germline V gene data show CDR1 as SGHNT and CDR2 as YENEEA. This CDR3 is 16 amino acids long. V lost 4 bases and J 4 bases, leaving 19 bases between the germline ends.

This clone was seen only a few times. The V and J genes are TRBV6-8 and TRBJ2-3, with 7 bases lining up with TRBD1. The CDR3 covers 15 residues. The germline gives CDR1 MNHGY, CDR2 SAAAGT. V shed 6 bases and J 2 bases; nucleotides not matched to a gene: 8. The CDR3 is CASSKQGPPTDTQYF. The DNA of the CDR3 is TGTGCCAGCAGCAAACAGGGGCCACCCACAGATACGCAGTATTTT.

The chain combines TRBV25-1 with TRBJ2-7; no clear D. Germline CDR1 is MGHDK and CDR2 is SYGVNS. The CDR3 has 14 amino acids. Deletions cut 1 base from V and 6 bases from J, with 13 bases between. The CDR3 here is CASSESGRISEQYF. As DNA, the CDR3 is TGTGCCAGCAGTGAATCTGGCAGGATAAGCGAGCAGTACTTC.

This clone was seen repeatedly, ten times or more. V gene TRBV7-6 combines with J gene TRBJ1-1; D remains unclear. Germline CDR1 reads SGHVS; CDR2 reads FNYEAQ. This CDR3 contains 14 residues. V lost 1 base and J 4 bases, leaving 10 bases between the germline ends. CDR3 sequence: CASSLGPEGTEAFF. CDR3 in DNA: TGTGCCAGCAGCTTAGGCCCAGAAGGCACTGAAGCTTTCTTT.

The V call is TRBV5-1, the J call TRBJ1-3; no clear D. CDR1 and CDR2 from the germline V gene are SGHRS and YFSETQ. The CDR3 loop spans 15 amino acids. Trimming shortened V by 0 bases and J by 0 bases, and 7 bases separated the two germline ends. The CDR3 sequence: CASSLDVSSGNTIYF. DNA of the CDR3: TGCGCCAGCAGCTTGGACGTAAGCTCTGGAAACACCATATATTTT. Full variable domain (rest looked up from reference TRBV5-1 and TRBJ1-3): KAGVTQTPRYLIKTRGQQVTLSCSPISGHRSVSWYQQTPGQGLQFLFEYFSETQRNKGNFPGRFSGRQFSNSRSEMNVSTLELGDSALYLCASSLDVSSGNTIYFGEGSWLTVV.

The chain uses TRBV19 and TRBJ2-2, with TRBD2 as a possible D gene (5 bases). This CDR3 spans 16 amino acids. V was cut by 6 bases and J by 3 bases, with 17 bases left in between. Germline V lookup: CDR1 LNHDA, CDR2 SQIVND (reference sequence). The DNA of the CDR3 is TGTGCCAGTAGAACGGGTCGGGGAGTGTACACCGGGGAGCTGTTTTTT. The encoded protein is CASRTGRGVYTGELFF.

In this sample, this clone is medium-sized (0.01 to 0.1%). J is TRBJ1-4 and V is TRBV11-3; D gene unclear. The CDR3 runs to 15 residues. CDR1 is SGHNT, CDR2 YENEEA, per germline. V lost 5 bases and J lost 0, with 10 bases in between. The CDR3 region is CASSPYRTTNEKLFF. CDR3 in DNA: TGTGCCAGCAGCCCTTACCGCACAACTAATGAAAAACTGTTTTTT.

This chain uses TRBV25-1 with TRBJ2-7; D remains ambiguous. The germline gives CDR1 MGHDK, CDR2 SYGVNS. There are 15 residues in the CDR3. V shed 1 base and J shed 2 bases, with 12 bases lying between them. In nucleotides, the CDR3 is TGTGCCAGCAGTGAATTTTCTGGCGGTACCTACGAGCAGTACTTC. The encoded protein is CASSEFSGGTYEQYF.

The table lists this clone with a few counts. The chain is built from TRBV6-1 and TRBJ1-2; maybe TRBD1 (6 bases). This CDR3 spans 16 amino acids. V lost 0 bases and J 5 bases, leaving 16 bases between the germline ends. CDR1 is MNHNS, CDR2 SASEGT, per germline. As DNA, the CDR3 is TGTGCCAGCAGTGAAGCGACAGGAAGCCGTTCATATGGCTACACCTTC. Encoded protein: CASSEATGSRSYGYTF.

This chain connects TRBV6-8 to TRBJ2-2; a weak D match, TRBD2 (5 bases). The CDR3 runs 14 residues. Looked up from germline, CDR1 is MNHGY and CDR2 is SAAAGT. Trimming pared 3 bases from V and 6 bases from J, leaving 11 bases between. The CDR3 loop reads CASSYSHGAGELFF. The DNA of the CDR3 is TGTGCCAGCAGTTATAGCCACGGGGCCGGGGAGCTGTTTTTT.

The table lists this clone with a few counts. The rearrangement joins TRBV29-1 to TRBJ1-1, with 7 nucleotides matching TRBD1. The CDR3 loop spans 12 amino acids. Germline CDR1 is SQVTM and CDR2 is ANQGSEA. After removal of 2 bases from V and 11 bases from J, the junction contained 8 bases not matched to a gene. The CDR3 loop is CSVEYRGGSAFF. The CDR3 nucleotides are TGCAGCGTTGAATACAGGGGTGGTAGTGCTTTCTTT. The complete variable domain, with remaining parts taken from reference TRBV29-1 and TRBJ1-1, reads SAVISQKPSRDICQRGTSLTIQCQVDSQVTMMFWYRQQPGQSLTLIATANQGSEATYESGFVIDKFPISRPNLTFSTLTVSNMSPEDSSIYLCSVEYRGGSAFFGQGTRLTVV.

Within the sample, this clone is medium-sized. V is TRBV12-2 and J is TRBJ2-2; the table's D gene call, TRBD1, was not cross checked with the DNA. TRBV12-2 is tagged as a pseudogene. This CDR3 has 15 residues. CDR3 in amino acids: CASQAGRDGTGELFF. CDR3 DNA sequence: TGTGCCAGTCAGGCAGGGCGAGATGGGACCGGGGAGCTGTTTTTT.

This clone was recorded a few times. This rearrangement joins TRBV6-8 to TRBJ2-1, with 14 bases matching TRBD2. The CDR3 contains 15 residues. V was pared by 6 bases and J by 9 bases, with 7 bases of the junction left unmatched. CDR1 is MNHGY, CDR2 SAAAGT, per germline. CDR3 residues: CASSRLAGGRGEQFF. The DNA for the CDR3 is TGTGCCAGCAGCCGACTAGCGGGGGGGAGGGGTGAGCAGTTCTTC.

This clone was detected many times. The rearrangement uses TRBV12-2 and TRBJ1-6. TRBV12-2 counts as a pseudogene. This CDR3 region has 14 residues. The CDR3 here is CAVTAYIADSPLHF. In nucleotides, the CDR3 is TGTGCTGTCACAGCTTATATAGCAGATTCACCCCTCCACTTT.

CDR3 bases: TGTGCCAGTAGTATAGCGGGTGGGGGACAGTCCTACGAGCAGTACTTC. Its protein is CASSIAGGGQSYEQYF. V gene TRBV19 combines with J gene TRBJ2-7; 7 nucleotides match TRBD1. Trimming removed 1 base from V and 1 base from J; junction bases left unmatched: 7. Germline V CDR1 and CDR2: LNHDA, SQIVND (reference sequence). The CDR3 is 16 residues long.

In its sample, this clone ranks as medium-sized (0.01 to 0.1%). The V call is TRBV6-8, the J call TRBJ1-6; 7 nucleotides agree with TRBD1. The CDR3 contains 14 residues. V dropped 4 bases and J dropped 8; count of bases not matched to a gene: 5. Germline CDR1 is MNHGY and CDR2 is SAAAGT. CDR3 protein: CASSSGTEHSPLHF. DNA for the CDR3: TGTGCCAGCAGTTCCGGGACAGAACATTCACCCCTCCACTTT.

This clone occurred many times. V gene TRBV11-3 combines with J gene TRBJ2-7, with D perhaps given as TRBD1 or TRBD2 (5 bases each). With 5 bases removed from V and 2 bases from J, the gap between germline ends came to 16 bases. The CDR3 contains 15 residues. Germline V CDR1 and CDR2: SGHNT, YENEEA. CDR3 amino acids: CASSPTGPPPYEQYF. In nucleotides, the CDR3 is TGTGCCAGCAGCCCCACGGGACCCCCTCCCTACGAGCAGTACTTC.

This clone showed up many times. The chain is built from TRBV11-3 and TRBJ1-4; TRBD1 matches at 12 bases. Germline V lookup: CDR1 SGHNT, CDR2 YENEEA. V shed 5 bases, J shed 2 bases, and the junction held 6 bases outside the gene matches. The length of the CDR3 is 17 residues. Here the CDR3 DNA reads TGTGCCAGCAGCGATTGGGACAGGGGGCTCACTAATGAAAAACTGTTTTTT. Its protein is CASSDWDRGLTNEKLFF.

This clone was found once. J is TRBJ2-7 and V is TRBV19, with D possibly matching TRBD1 (6 bases). The V end was cut by 5 bases, the J end by 3 bases, with 11 bases between. Germline V lookup: CDR1 LNHDA, CDR2 SQIVND (reference sequence). This CDR3 contains 13 residues. As DNA, the CDR3 is TGTGCCAGTAGTCTCGTACAGGGCTACGAGCAGTACTTC. Translating gives CASSLVQGYEQYF.

By its share, this clone is medium-sized (0.01 to 0.1%). The genes are TRBV11-3 and TRBJ2-1; D tentatively fits TRBD1 or TRBD2 (5 bases each). The CDR3 extends over 14 amino acids. Trimming took 5 bases from V and 4 from J, leaving 12 bases between them. Germline V CDR1 and CDR2: SGHNT, YENEEA. CDR3 coding DNA: TGTGCCAGCAGCGCCTCGGGGCGGTACAATGAGCAGTTCTTC. Protein: CASSASGRYNEQFF.

This clone was seen ten or more times. The chain employs TRBV9 and TRBJ2-5; D remains ambiguous. The germline V gene has CDR1 SGDLS and CDR2 YYNGEE. Trimming cost V 0 bases and J 5 bases, with 8 bases left between them. The CDR3 has 13 amino acids. The CDR3 bases are TGTGCCAGCAGCGTAGATTTGCATGAGACCCAGTACTTC. As protein: CASSVDLHETQYF.

This clone rates as medium-sized. This rearrangement joins TRBV11-3 to TRBJ1-1, with 8 bases aligning to TRBD1. Germline values: CDR1 SGHNT, CDR2 YENEEA. The CDR3 is 15 amino acids. Germline trimming cut 4 bases from V and 5 bases from J; bases unmatched to any gene: 9. CDR3 DNA sequence: TGTGCCAGCAGCTCCCGGACAGGGAGGGGGACTGAAGCTTTCTTT. Amino acid sequence: CASSSRTGRGTEAFF.

This clone occurred a few times. The chain uses TRBV6-8 and TRBJ1-6, with D maybe TRBD1 (5 bases). The CDR3 is 17 residues long. Germline V gives CDR1 MNHGY, CDR2 SAAAGT. V was shortened by 0 bases and J by 2 bases, with 11 bases between the two germline ends. The CDR3 bases are TGTGCCAGCAGTTACTCGAGGCAGGGTGCCTATAATTCACCCCTCCACTTT. This sequence encodes CASSYSRQGAYNSPLHF.